This record looks at one TCR beta chain sequence and its context. Its antigen is as yet unknown. Vbeta (60) and Jbeta (13) primers were used in the PCR. Clones were sequenced by immunoSEQ multiplex PCR, and TCRdb holds only the in-frame ones, with some missing. The ten top clones account for around 3.8%, within a sample of 40,000 or so clones. The germline gives CDR1 DFQATT, CDR2 SNEGSKA (reference sequence). This CDR3 region has 11 residues. V lost 7 bases and J lost 15; bases outside the gene matches: 10. The source of the sample is a study of cytomegalovirus exposure and HLA in healthy donors. Findings and caveats of the study: Most sequenced TCRs were rare (though some public TCRs occurred in many donors). Reported results showed that the classifier diagnosed cytomegalovirus status with high specificity and sensitivity. In a later analysis, HLA-associated beta chains showed higher expansion and lower generation probabilities than comparable chains.

The receptor was isolated from a male donor in good health and CMV-seronegative. Material: PBMCs. The chain combines TRBV20-1 with TRBJ2-1, with 9 bases aligning to TRBD2. Here the CDR3 reads CSGRAGGLGFF. In DNA, the CDR3 is TGCAGTGGGCGAGCGGGGGGCCTGGGGTTCTTC.